This T cell receptor (beta chain) was profiled in a study of cytomegalovirus exposure and HLA in healthy donors. General observations from the study: TCR beta chains numbering some 160 were designated cytomegalovirus-associated.

In this sample, this clone turned up once. The antigen is not known. Assay: immunoSEQ multiplex PCR; the TCRdb copy retains only in-frame clones and omits some. The profile shows 200,000 or so clones, roughly 82% of them singletons. The sequence derives from a woman in her 30s in good health and CMV-seropositive. The sample comprised PBMCs.

The CDR3 loop is CASSLEGYYGYTF. The CDR3 coding sequence is TGTGCCAGCAGTTTGGAGGGATACTATGGCTACACCTTC. The chain recombines TRBV28 with TRBJ1-2; D unresolved. This CDR3 comprises 13 residues. Per the germline V gene, CDR1 is MDHEN and CDR2 is SYDVKM. The V end was cut by 3 bases, the J end by 3 bases, with 8 bases between.